The source of this TCR beta chain is a study of blood T cells in healthy people across ages. V lost 4 bases to trimming and J lost 1 base; unmatched junction nucleotides: 11. Germline V gene sequence: CDR1 MGHRA, CDR2 YSYEKL. The CDR3 covers 17 residues. A second PCR, run for about 7 to 11 cycles, used a sample-barcoded 5' primer plus a J-beta primer mix. Each cDNA molecule was tagged by a template-switch adaptor with 12 random nucleotides. One entry per CDR3 protein, called by TCRdb with MiXCR from the 5' RACE reads. The table records roughly 700,000 distinct CDR3 sequences, roughly 32% of them present only once. Study findings and constraints: A roughly linear fall in TCR beta diversity per million T cells was seen with increasing age. Long-lived and aged donors differed, with more naive CD4+ cells and higher diversity in the long-lived.

The table lists this clonotype with many counts. Its antigen is unidentified. Each sample yielded at least 6 micrograms of PBMC total RNA. The V and J genes are TRBV4-1 and TRBJ2-5; 8 bases fit TRBD2. Sequencing input: blood. The TCR was taken from a woman aged 80 or over in good health. This CDR3 reads CASSPSGGGGLQETQYF. The CDR3 DNA reads as TGCGCCAGCAGCCCTTCGGGGGGCGGGGGGCTCCAAGAGACCCAGTACTTC.